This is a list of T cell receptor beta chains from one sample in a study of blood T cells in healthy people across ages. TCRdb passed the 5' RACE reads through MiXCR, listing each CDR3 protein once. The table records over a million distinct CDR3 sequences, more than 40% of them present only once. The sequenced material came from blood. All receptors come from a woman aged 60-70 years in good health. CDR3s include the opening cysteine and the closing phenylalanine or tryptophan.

CDR3aa: CAGSSLAASYNEQFF
v_gene: TRBV5-1

CDR3aa: CASSSFGVGGYTF
v_gene: TRBV7-9

CDR3aa: CATSRGGTGNEKLFF
v_gene: TRBV15

CDR3aa: CAISADRPYEQYF
v_gene: TRBV10-3

CDR3aa: CASSYFDRGYNEQFF
v_gene: TRBV6-7

CDR3aa: CASSVEPQEGGTIGYTF
v_gene: TRBV9

CDR3aa: CSVESGFRSGYTF
v_gene: TRBV29-1

CDR3aa: CASSPPLPTAATDTQYF
v_gene: TRBV5-5

CDR3aa: CASSLGGSRETQYF
v_gene: TRBV5-1

CDR3aa: CASSSLDRAPYEQYF
v_gene: TRBV2

CDR3aa: CASSPRDRGQYEQYF
v_gene: TRBV4-1

CDR3aa: CASSYSTGRNEQYF
v_gene: TRBV6-6

CDR3aa: CASSLSRGVTVYEQYF
v_gene: TRBV27

CDR3aa: CASSLISGSPYEQYF
v_gene: TRBV5-1

CDR3aa: CSARSGTSPQPQHF
v_gene: TRBV20-1

CDR3aa: CAGGATGVETQYF
v_gene: TRBV5-6

CDR3aa: CSAIGGETSTDTQYF
v_gene: TRBV20-1

CDR3aa: CASSPLGRNTGELFF
v_gene: TRBV16

CDR3aa: CASSFSQGLGNEQYF
v_gene: TRBV5-1

CDR3aa: CSVVLASGYQETQYF
v_gene: TRBV29-1

CDR3aa: CAISEVAAISYEQYF
v_gene: TRBV10-3

CDR3aa: CASSHPGGASSYEQYF
v_gene: TRBV5-6

CDR3aa: CASSLRSREETQYF
v_gene: TRBV7-2

CDR3aa: CASSFDSTIGGYTF
v_gene: TRBV7-9

CDR3aa: CASSYYTGGYEQYF
v_gene: TRBV11-2

CDR3aa: CASSSRRQSNEKLFF
v_gene: TRBV7-8

CDR3aa: CSVDSGRGYTF
v_gene: TRBV29-1

CDR3aa: CASSLEGQETQYF
v_gene: TRBV5-1

CDR3aa: CATSDSPGRLAKNIQYF
v_gene: TRBV24-1

CDR3aa: CASSQSSPYEQYF
v_gene: TRBV16

CDR3aa: CASSVPRQGEQFF
v_gene: TRBV9

CDR3aa: CASSPSRTGSYEQYF
v_gene: TRBV4-1

CDR3aa: CASSHYGRAYEQYF
v_gene: TRBV3-1

CDR3aa: CATRDGLNQPQHF
v_gene: TRBV6-5

CDR3aa: CASSQGILVGDEQYF
v_gene: TRBV3-1

CDR3aa: CASSSSGRYQETQYF
v_gene: TRBV28

CDR3aa: CAITPAGGWNEQFF
v_gene: TRBV10-3

CDR3aa: CATSRDRRYNEQFF
v_gene: TRBV15

CDR3aa: CATSDPKTGRADTQYF
v_gene: TRBV24-1

CDR3aa: CASSQERGTHRTLDSPLHF
v_gene: TRBV4-1

CDR3aa: CASSILARAVETQYF
v_gene: TRBV5-5

CDR3aa: CASSLVGRVYNEQFF
v_gene: TRBV7-2

CDR3aa: CASTRATGNEKLFF
v_gene: TRBV4-2

CDR3aa: CSARTRVAAEQFF
v_gene: TRBV29-1

CDR3aa: CSATDRVIEQYF
v_gene: TRBV20-1

CDR3aa: CAISESRTGSGASTDTQYF
v_gene: TRBV10-3

CDR3aa: CSARGIPGLAPNEQFF
v_gene: TRBV20-1

CDR3aa: CASSRGGLANEQFF
v_gene: TRBV7-2

CDR3aa: CASSLVVAGAGGELFF
v_gene: TRBV27

CDR3aa: CASSASDRKATNEKLFF
v_gene: TRBV13

CDR3aa: CASRSSRQNYGYTF
v_gene: TRBV7-2

CDR3aa: CATVYRTGSSYEQYF
v_gene: TRBV6-1

CDR3aa: CASSQDEADYYNEQYF
v_gene: TRBV3-1